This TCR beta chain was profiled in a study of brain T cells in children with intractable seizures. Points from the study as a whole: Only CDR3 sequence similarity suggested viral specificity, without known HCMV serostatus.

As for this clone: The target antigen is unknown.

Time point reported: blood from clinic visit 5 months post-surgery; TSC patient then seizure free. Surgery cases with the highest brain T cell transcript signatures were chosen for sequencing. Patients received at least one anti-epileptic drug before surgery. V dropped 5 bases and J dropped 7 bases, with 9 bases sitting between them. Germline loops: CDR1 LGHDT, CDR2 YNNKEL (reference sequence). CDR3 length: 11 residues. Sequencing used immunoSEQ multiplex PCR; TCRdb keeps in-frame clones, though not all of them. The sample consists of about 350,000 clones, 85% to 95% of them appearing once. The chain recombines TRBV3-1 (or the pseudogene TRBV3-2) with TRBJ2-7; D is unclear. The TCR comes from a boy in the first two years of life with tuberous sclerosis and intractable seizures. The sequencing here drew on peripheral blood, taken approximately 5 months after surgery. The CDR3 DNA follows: TGTGCCAGCAGCACCCCTGGAGAGCAGTACTTC. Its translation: CASSTPGEQYF.